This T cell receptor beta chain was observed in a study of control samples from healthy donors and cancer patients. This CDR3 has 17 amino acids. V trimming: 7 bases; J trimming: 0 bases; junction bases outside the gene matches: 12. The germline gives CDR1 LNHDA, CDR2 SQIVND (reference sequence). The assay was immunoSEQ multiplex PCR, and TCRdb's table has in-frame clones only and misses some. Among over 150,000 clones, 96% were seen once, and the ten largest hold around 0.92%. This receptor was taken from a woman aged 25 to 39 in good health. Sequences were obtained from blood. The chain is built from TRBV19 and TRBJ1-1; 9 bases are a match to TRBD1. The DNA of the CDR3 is TGTGCCAGTAACTCACACAGGGGGCGATTGATGAACACTGAAGCTTTCTTT. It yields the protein CASNSHRGRLMNTEAFF.